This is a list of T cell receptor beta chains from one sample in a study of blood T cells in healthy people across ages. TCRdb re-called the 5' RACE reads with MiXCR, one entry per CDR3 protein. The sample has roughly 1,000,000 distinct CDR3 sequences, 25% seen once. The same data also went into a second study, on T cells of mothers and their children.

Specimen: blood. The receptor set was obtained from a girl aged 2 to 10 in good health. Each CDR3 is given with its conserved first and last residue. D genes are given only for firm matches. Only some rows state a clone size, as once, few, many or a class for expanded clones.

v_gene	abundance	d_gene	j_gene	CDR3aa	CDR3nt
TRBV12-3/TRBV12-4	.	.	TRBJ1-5	CASSSEWQSNQPQHF	TGTGCCAGCAGTTCTGAGTGGCAGAGCAATCAGCCCCAGCATTTT
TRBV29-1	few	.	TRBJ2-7	CSVASRLLGVDEQYF	TGCAGCGTTGCGTCAAGGTTGCTCGGGGTCGACGAGCAGTACTTC
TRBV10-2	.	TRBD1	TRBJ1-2	CASLSTYIGRDRGNLSGYTF	TGCGCCAGCTTGAGCACCTACATCGGCCGGGACAGGGGTAATCTTTCTGGCTACACCTTC
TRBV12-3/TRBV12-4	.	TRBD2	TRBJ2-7	CASSLGREGLYEQYF	TGTGCCAGCAGTTTGGGGCGGGAGGGCCTCTACGAGCAGTACTTC
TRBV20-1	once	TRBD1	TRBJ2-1	CSAWDREEHSYNEQFF	TGCAGTGCTTGGGACAGGGAGGAACACTCCTACAATGAGCAGTTCTTC
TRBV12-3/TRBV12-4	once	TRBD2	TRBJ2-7	CASSTTGGGPRHHEQYF	TGTGCCAGCAGTACAACCGGCGGGGGACCTCGGCACCACGAGCAGTACTTC
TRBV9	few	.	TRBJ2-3	CASSDGQSKDPDTQYF	TGTGCCAGCAGCGATGGACAGTCCAAAGACCCAGATACGCAGTATTTT
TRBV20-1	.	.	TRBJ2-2	CSARKVTGELFF	TGCAGTGCTAGAAAGGTCACCGGGGAGCTGTTTTTT
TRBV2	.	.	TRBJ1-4	CASSDVVSWETTNEKLFF	TGTGCCAGCAGTGACGTAGTGTCCTGGGAGACGACTAATGAAAAACTGTTTTTT
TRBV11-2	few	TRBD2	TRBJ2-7	CASSLIGTGTSGRSERYEQYF	TGTGCCAGCAGCTTAATTGGTACGGGGACTAGCGGACGATCTGAGCGCTACGAGCAGTACTTC
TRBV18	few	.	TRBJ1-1	CASSPSATSQFMNTEAFF	TGTGCCAGCTCACCCAGCGCGACGTCCCAGTTTATGAACACTGAAGCTTTCTTT
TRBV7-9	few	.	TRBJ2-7	CASSLTAGFAYEQYF	TGTGCCAGCAGCTTAACGGCAGGGTTCGCCTACGAGCAGTACTTC
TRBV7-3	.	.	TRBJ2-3	CASSLRAQPDTQYF	TGTGCCAGCAGCTTAAGGGCCCAACCGGATACGCAGTATTTT
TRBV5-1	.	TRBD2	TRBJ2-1	CASSATSGAYNEQFF	TGCGCCAGCAGTGCCACAAGCGGGGCCTACAATGAGCAGTTCTTC
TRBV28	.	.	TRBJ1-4	CASSLMVGSGEKLFF	TGTGCCAGCAGTTTAATGGTGGGGTCGGGTGAAAAACTGTTTTTT
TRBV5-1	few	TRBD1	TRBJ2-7	CASSLWGQGAWEQYF	TGCGCCAGCAGCTTGTGGGGACAGGGGGCTTGGGAGCAGTACTTC
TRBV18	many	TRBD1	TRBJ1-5	CASSRQGSNQPQHF	TGTGCCAGCTCCCGACAGGGGAGCAATCAGCCCCAGCATTTT
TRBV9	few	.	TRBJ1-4	CASSATRTGELFF	TGTGCCAGCAGCGCGACTCGGACCGGAGAACTGTTTTTT
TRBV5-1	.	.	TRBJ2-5	CASSSDREDETQYF	TGCGCCAGCAGCTCAGACAGGGAGGACGAGACCCAGTACTTC
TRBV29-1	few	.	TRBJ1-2	CSVGVEEQGGTF	TGCAGCGTCGGAGTCGAGGAACAGGGAGGCACCTTC
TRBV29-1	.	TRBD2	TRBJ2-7	CSVGTSGRYRGSEQYF	TGCAGCGTCGGGACTAGCGGGAGATACCGGGGCTCAGAGCAGTACTTC
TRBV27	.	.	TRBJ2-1	CASSPIGLLGGNEQFF	TGTGCCAGCAGTCCAATTGGATTACTTGGCGGAAATGAGCAGTTCTTC
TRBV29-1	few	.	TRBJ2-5	CSVDVHGETQYF	TGCAGCGTTGACGTCCATGGAGAGACCCAGTACTTC
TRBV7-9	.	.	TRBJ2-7	CASSLAQPGRWEQYF	TGTGCCAGCAGCTTAGCGCAGCCCGGGCGGTGGGAGCAGTACTTC
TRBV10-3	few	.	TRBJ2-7	CAISQGISYEQYF	TGTGCCATCAGCCAGGGGATCTCCTACGAGCAGTACTTC
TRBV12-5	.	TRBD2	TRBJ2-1	CASGRGLAGIVKFF	TGTGCTAGTGGTCGCGGACTAGCGGGAATCGTTAAGTTCTTC
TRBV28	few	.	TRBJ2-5	CASSLVTNQETQYF	TGTGCCAGCAGTTTGGTGACAAACCAAGAGACCCAGTACTTC
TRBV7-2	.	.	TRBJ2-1	CASSLQAGLVDEQFF	TGTGCCAGCAGCTTACAGGCGGGCCTAGTCGATGAGCAGTTCTTC
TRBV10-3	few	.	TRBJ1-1	CATTGLANTEAFF	TGTGCCACAACAGGGTTAGCGAACACTGAAGCTTTCTTT
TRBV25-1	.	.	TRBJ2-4	CASSMAGAMRNIQYF	TGTGCCAGCAGTATGGCAGGGGCCATGAGAAACATTCAGTACTTC
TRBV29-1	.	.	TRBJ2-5	CSVEKPNHGTQYF	TGCAGCGTTGAGAAGCCTAACCATGGGACCCAGTACTTC
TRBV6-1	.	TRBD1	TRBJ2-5	CASSADRVEFF	TGTGCCAGCAGTGCGGACAGGGTTGAGTTCTTC
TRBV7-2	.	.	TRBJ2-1	CASSLAGTYRNEQFF	TGTGCCAGCAGCTTAGCAGGGACTTACCGCAATGAGCAGTTCTTC
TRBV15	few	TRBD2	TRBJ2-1	CATSRAGTSGRAGRFF	TGTGCCACCAGCAGAGCCGGGACTAGCGGGAGGGCCGGACGGTTCTTC
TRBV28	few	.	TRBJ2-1	CASSFSWESDEQFF	TGTGCCAGCAGTTTTTCCTGGGAGAGCGATGAGCAGTTCTTC
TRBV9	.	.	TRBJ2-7	CASNPEGEGTYEQYF	TGTGCCAGCAACCCAGAGGGAGAGGGGACCTACGAGCAGTACTTC
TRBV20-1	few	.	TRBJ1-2	CSAPTASNYGYTF	TGCAGTGCTCCGACAGCCTCAAACTATGGCTACACCTTC
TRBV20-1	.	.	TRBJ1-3	CSAIGLGNTIYF	TGCAGTGCTATAGGGTTGGGAAACACCATATATTTT
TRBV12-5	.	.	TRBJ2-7	CASGFSTGGEYEQYF	TGTGCTAGTGGTTTCTCCACGGGTGGAGAATACGAGCAGTACTTC
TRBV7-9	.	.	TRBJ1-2	CASSRTWDLQGSEGYTF	TGTGCCAGCAGTCGTACCTGGGACTTACAGGGATCGGAGGGCTACACCTTC
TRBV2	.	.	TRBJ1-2	CASSDRTLYGYTF	TGTGCCAGCAGTGATAGGACCCTCTATGGCTACACCTTC
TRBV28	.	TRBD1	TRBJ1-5	CASSLVTGGSQPQHF	TGTGCCAGCAGTTTAGTGACAGGGGGAAGTCAGCCCCAGCATTTT
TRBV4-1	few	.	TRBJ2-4	CASSQVFGGKNIQYF	TGCGCCAGCAGCCAAGTATTCGGAGGGAAAAACATTCAGTACTTC
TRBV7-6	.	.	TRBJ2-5	CASSLLPRDFQETQYF	TGTGCCAGCAGCTTATTACCCAGGGACTTCCAAGAGACCCAGTACTTC
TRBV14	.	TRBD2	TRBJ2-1	CASTLDSGSLYNEQFF	TGTGCCAGCACCCTAGATAGCGGGAGTCTTTACAATGAGCAGTTCTTC
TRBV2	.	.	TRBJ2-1	CASSESGGAFDEQFF	TGTGCCAGCAGTGAATCGGGGGGCGCTTTCGATGAGCAGTTCTTC
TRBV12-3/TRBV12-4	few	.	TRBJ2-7	CASSSRNRDLSYEQYF	TGTGCCAGCAGTTCCCGTAACAGGGATCTTAGCTACGAGCAGTACTTC
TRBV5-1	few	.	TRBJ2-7	CASRETENSYEQYF	TGCGCCAGCAGAGAGACAGAAAATTCCTACGAGCAGTACTTC
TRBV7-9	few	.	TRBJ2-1	CASSGPSIGTYNEQFF	TGTGCCAGCAGCGGTCCTTCAATAGGTACCTACAATGAGCAGTTCTTC
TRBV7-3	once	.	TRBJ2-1	CASSLGPLYNEQFF	TGTGCCAGCAGCTTAGGGCCTTTATACAATGAGCAGTTCTTC
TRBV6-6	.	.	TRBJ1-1	CASSASEGTEAFF	TGTGCCAGCTCCGCCTCAGAAGGGACTGAAGCTTTCTTT
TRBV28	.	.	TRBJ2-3	CASTCSGDTQYF	TGTGCCAGCACTTGCTCCGGAGATACGCAGTATTTT
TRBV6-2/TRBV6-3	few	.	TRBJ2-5	CASSPARPLETQYF	TGTGCCAGCAGCCCGGCCCGGCCCCTCGAGACCCAGTACTTC
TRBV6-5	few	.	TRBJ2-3	CASSRDYTDTQYF	TGTGCCAGCAGTCGCGACTACACAGATACGCAGTATTTT
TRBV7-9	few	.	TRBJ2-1	CASSSEALRQFF	TGTGCCAGCAGCTCGGAGGCCCTCCGGCAGTTCTTC
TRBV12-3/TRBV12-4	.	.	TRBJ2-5	CASKKTGTHQGTQYF	TGTGCCAGCAAAAAAACCGGGACCCACCAAGGGACCCAGTACTTC
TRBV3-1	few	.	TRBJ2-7	CASSQVVSYEQYF	TGTGCCAGCAGCCAAGTTGTCTCCTACGAGCAGTACTTC